This TCR beta chain was sequenced during a study of T-cell memory formation after mild COVID-19. General observations from the study: Clones contracting across day 15 to 85 had a balanced CD4/CD8 profile; later expanding clones leaned CD4+. The study detected some responding clones in pre-infection memory, suggesting cross-reactive memory joined.

After 5'RACE with constant-segment primers, TCR alpha and TCR beta cDNA libraries carrying sample barcodes and UMIs were obtained. TCRdb re-analysed the 5' RACE reads in MiXCR, keeping a single row per CDR3 protein. Here the sample spans about 320,000 distinct CDR3 sequences, around an eighth being singletons. Comments on this clonotype: The antigen is unknown.

The CDR3 contains 14 residues. The germline V gene encodes CDR1 SGHDN and CDR2 FVKESK. V was clipped by 1 base and J by 11 bases; unmatched bases: 9. Material: PBMCs or a T cell subset sorted from them (not recorded which). The sequence was obtained from a man younger than 35 who had mild COVID-19 (a few samples of this study predate the infection). Cell type and time point are not known. The gene calls are TRBV14 and TRBJ2-3; 7 bases are shared with TRBD1. The CDR3 spells CASSQATGTDVQYF. The CDR3 DNA reads as TGTGCCAGCAGCCAAGCCACCGGGACAGATGTGCAGTATTTT.